A single sample gave rise to the 20 T cell receptor beta chains below, sequenced in a study of T cell responses to AZD1222 COVID-19 vaccine. Data came from immunoSEQ multiplex PCR; TCRdb stores just in-frame clones and leaves some out. The sample includes over 110,000 clones, 92% seen only once; the top ten take 9% to 9.5%. The input for sequencing was peripheral blood, taken 28 days after the second AZD1222 dose. These receptors came from an adult who received the AZD1222 COVID-19 vaccine.

The chain carries TRBV25-1 and TRBJ1-6; no clear D. Germline-derived CDR1 and CDR2 are MGHDK and SYGVNS. This CDR3 has 13 residues. V was shortened by 3 bases and J by 14 bases, with 14 bases between the two germline ends. DNA of the CDR3: TGTGCCAGCAGTGACCCCCTCTTGGGAGCCCTCCACTTT. Translated: CASSDPLLGALHF.

Turning to this clone: Other DNA sequences from this sample encode an identical CDR3 as well. The J gene is TRBJ1-2, the V gene TRBV5-1; D might be TRBD1 (5 bases). The CDR3 spans 13 residues. Germline loops: CDR1 SGHRS, CDR2 YFSETQ. The V end lost 4 bases, the J end lost 2 bases, and 9 bases lay between the germline ends. The chain's CDR3 is CASSLGQNYGYTF. The CDR3 DNA is TGCGCCAGCAGCCTTGGACAAAACTATGGCTACACCTTC.

This clone was recorded once. The V and J genes are TRBV6-5 and TRBJ2-1; D is perhaps TRBD1 (6 bases). V was clipped by 9 bases and J by 2 bases, with 17 bases between them. This CDR3 has 15 residues. CDR1 and CDR2 (germline): MNHEY, SVGAGI. DNA for the CDR3: TGTGCCAGTCAGGCGTCAGCAGGGGCCTACAATGAGCAGTTCTTC. It specifies CASQASAGAYNEQFF.

The chain uses TRBV27 and TRBJ2-2, with TRBD2 matching over 9 bases. The CDR3 has 16 residues. Unmatched junction bases numbered 5, after V lost 0 bases and J lost 6 bases. Germline CDR1 reads MNHEY; CDR2 reads SMNVEV (reference sequence). This CDR3 is CASSLSAGGGPGELFF. Written as DNA, the CDR3 is TGTGCCAGCAGTTTATCCGCGGGGGGGGGACCCGGGGAGCTGTTTTTT.

The chain couples TRBV19 to TRBJ2-2; 8 bases match TRBD2. With V trimmed by 7 bases and J by 1 base, 5 bases remained unmatched. Germline V gene lookup returns CDR1 LNHDA and CDR2 SQIVND (reference sequence). The CDR3 covers 15 residues. CDR3 loop: CASKTGGQNTGELFF. CDR3 bases: TGTGCCAGTAAGACGGGAGGGCAGAACACCGGGGAGCTGTTTTTT.

The V call is TRBV7-9, the J call TRBJ1-1; weak D call: TRBD1 (6 bases). The CDR3 has 13 residues. Germline V CDR1 and CDR2: SEHNR, FQNEAQ (reference sequence). With 5 bases removed from V and 7 bases from J, the gap between germline ends came to 14 bases. CDR3 region: CASSLRGGYEAFF. CDR3 DNA: TGTGCCAGCAGCCTCAGGGGCGGCTATGAAGCTTTCTTT.

This chain uses TRBV21-1 with TRBJ1-5. TRBV21-1 is a documented pseudogene. CDR3 size: 12 residues. CDR3 DNA sequence: TGTGCCAGCAGATATAGCAATCAGCCCCAGCATTTT. Protein product: CASRYSNQPQHF.

The J gene is TRBJ2-6, the V gene TRBV28; D is uncertain. The CDR3 contains 16 residues. CDR1 is MDHEN, CDR2 SYDVKM, per germline. Trimming pared 2 bases from V and 0 bases from J, leaving 8 bases between. The CDR3 sequence is CASSLGQTSGANVLTF. As DNA, the CDR3 is TGTGCCAGCAGTTTAGGGCAGACCTCTGGGGCCAACGTCCTGACTTTC.

V is TRBV28 and J is TRBJ1-5; TRBD1 might be the D (6 bases). This CDR3 region has 15 residues. Trimming took off 5 bases at V and 1 base at J, with 12 bases between the two ends. Germline CDR1 is MDHEN and CDR2 is SYDVKM. The CDR3 spells CASSRITGSNQPQHF. CDR3 DNA sequence: TGTGCCAGCAGTCGCATTACAGGGAGCAATCAGCCCCAGCATTTT.

V gene TRBV7-2 combines with J gene TRBJ2-5; TRBD2 might be the D (5 bases). Germline V gene sequence: CDR1 SGHTA, CDR2 FQGNSA. This CDR3 has 15 amino acids. The V and J ends lost 6 bases and 6 bases respectively, with 20 bases between them. CDR3 loop: CASSYGDYKEKTQYF. The CDR3 DNA sequence: TGTGCCAGCAGTTATGGAGACTATAAAGAAAAGACCCAGTACTTC.

The chain's CDR3 is CASSPVPGQGSGANVLTF. Written as DNA, the CDR3 is TGTGCCAGCAGCCCGGTCCCGGGACAGGGTTCTGGGGCCAACGTCCTGACTTTC. The chain links TRBV7-2 to TRBJ2-6; 9 nucleotides line up with TRBD1. Germline CDR1 is SGHTA and CDR2 is FQGNSA. The CDR3 length is 18 residues. Trimming removed 5 bases from V and 1 base from J; junction bases left unmatched: 9.

The chain joins TRBV18 to TRBJ2-4; perhaps TRBD2 as D (5 bases). Germline CDR1 is KGHSH and CDR2 is LQKENI. Trimming stripped 1 base from V and 7 bases from J, with 17 bases between. This CDR3 is 16 amino acids long. The CDR3: CASSPLGLSAANIQYF. In DNA, the CDR3 is TGTGCCAGCTCACCACTTGGACTGTCTGCGGCGAACATTCAGTACTTC.

Note on this clone: Other DNA sequences from this sample encode an identical CDR3 as well. V gene TRBV27 combines with J gene TRBJ2-7, with D unclear. Trimming pared 4 bases from V and 1 base from J, leaving 2 bases between. CDR1 and CDR2 from the germline V gene are MNHEY and SMNVEV (reference sequence). The CDR3 runs to 11 residues. CDR3 coding DNA: TGTGCCAGCAGTTCATCCTACGAGCAGTACTTC. It is translated as CASSSSYEQYF.

The V and J genes are TRBV11-2 and TRBJ1-1; possibly TRBD1 for D (5 bases). V lost 4 bases and J lost 1, with 13 bases in between. This CDR3 is built from 15 residues. CDR1 and CDR2 (germline): SGHAT, FQNNGV. For the CDR3, the DNA is TGTGCCAGCAGCTCTTCGGGACGGCCGAACACTGAAGCTTTCTTT. It yields the protein CASSSSGRPNTEAFF.

V is TRBV27 and J is TRBJ2-7; tentative D call: TRBD1 (7 bases). Germline values: CDR1 MNHEY, CDR2 SMNVEV (reference sequence). V was trimmed by 6 bases and J by 3 bases, leaving 12 bases between them. The length of the CDR3 is 13 residues. The CDR3 region has the DNA TGTGCCAGCAGCAACCAGGGGGGCTACGAGCAGTACTTC. This gives the protein CASSNQGGYEQYF.

The sample holds one count of this clone. The chain carries TRBV7-9 and TRBJ1-2; no clear D. This CDR3 has 13 residues. Trimming left V 1 base short and J 5 bases short, with 8 bases between. Germline CDR1 is SEHNR and CDR2 is FQNEAQ (reference sequence). CDR3 nucleotide sequence: TGTGCCAGCAGCTTAGGGGAAGGTTATGGCTACACCTTC. Its protein is CASSLGEGYGYTF.

The chain is built from TRBV29-1 and TRBJ2-7; 10 bases map to TRBD1. Trimming took 3 bases from V and 6 from J; bases not matched to a gene: 8. Per the germline V gene, CDR1 is SQVTM and CDR2 is ANQGSEA. This CDR3 is built from 14 residues. CDR3 sequence reads: CSVDYGTGEFEQYF. The CDR3 DNA is TGCAGCGTTGATTACGGGACAGGGGAATTCGAGCAGTACTTC.

This chain joins TRBV5-6 and TRBJ2-2; perhaps TRBD2 as D (6 bases). This CDR3 is built from 16 residues. Looked up from germline, CDR1 is SGHDT and CDR2 is YYEEEE. V was cut by 2 bases and J by 2 bases, with 13 bases left in between. The CDR3 nucleotides are TGTGCCAGCAGCTTCAGCCCGGGAGCAAACACCGGGGAGCTGTTTTTT. Its translation: CASSFSPGANTGELFF.

The chain uses TRBV9 and TRBJ1-1; no clear D. Trimming took off 2 bases at V and 7 bases at J, with 15 bases between the two ends. The V gene's germline CDR1 is SGDLS and CDR2 YYNGEE. The CDR3 runs 14 residues. The CDR3 loop reads CASSVGRYPHEAFF. CDR3 bases: TGTGCCAGCAGCGTCGGTCGCTACCCCCATGAAGCTTTCTTT.

The gene calls are TRBV13 and TRBJ1-2; D ambiguous. There are 12 residues in the CDR3. Trimming took 2 bases from V and 10 from J, leaving 11 bases between them. Germline-derived CDR1 and CDR2 are PRHDT and FYEKMQ (reference sequence). The CDR3 is CASSLYPPAYTF. For the CDR3, the DNA is TGTGCCAGCAGCTTATACCCCCCGGCCTACACCTTC.